This is a list of T cell receptor beta chains from one sample in a study of shared clonotypes between healthy human individuals. Assay: immunoSEQ multiplex PCR; the TCRdb copy retains only in-frame clones and omits some. Of some 2,000,000 clones listed, about 94% are singletons. Sample: naive CD4+ T cells sorted from blood. The receptors here all came from a man between 18 and 29 years old in good health. Both conserved end residues are part of each CDR3. Fields, in order: V gene, J gene, clone size, D gene, CDR3 DNA, CDR3 protein. A D gene is named only where the DNA matches it firmly. Size tells how often a clone was seen (once, few, many) or the class of an expanded clone, and some rows leave it out.

TRBV10-3	TRBJ1-4	.	TRBD1	TGTGCCATCAGTGACCCGGGACAGGTTAATGAAAAACTGTTTTTT	CAISDPGQVNEKLFF
TRBV27	TRBJ2-3	.	TRBD2	TGTGCCAGCAGTTTATTGGGAGCGGGAAGCACAGATACGCAGTATTTT	CASSLLGAGSTDTQYF
TRBV10-3	TRBJ2-7	.	.	TGTGCCATCAGTGCAAAGTCCTACGAGCAGTACTTC	CAISAKSYEQYF
TRBV27	TRBJ2-7	once	TRBD2	TGTGCCAGCAGTTCATGGACTAGCGGAAACTACGAGCAGTACTTC	CASSSWTSGNYEQYF
TRBV18	TRBJ1-1	.	.	TGTGCCAGCTCACCAGGAAATAGAGACTCCCTGGCGGTTGGTGAAGCTTTCTTT	CASSPGNRDSLAVGEAFF
TRBV7-8	TRBJ1-1	.	.	TGTGCCAGCAGCTTAGTTGGGGGGTTCACTGAAGCTTTCTTT	CASSLVGGFTEAFF
TRBV6-6	TRBJ2-1	.	.	TGTGCCAGCGGGACCTCACCGTCCTACAATGAGCAGTTCTTC	CASGTSPSYNEQFF
TRBV18	TRBJ2-7	.	TRBD1	TGTGCCAGCTCACCGACAGGGGACGAGCAGTACTTC	CASSPTGDEQYF
TRBV29-1	TRBJ2-5	.	.	TGCAGCGCCCGAAGCGGAGAGACCCAGTACTTC	CSARSGETQYF
TRBV2	TRBJ1-1	.	.	TGTGCCAGCAGAGACAGAGGTGAAGCTTTCTTT	CASRDRGEAFF
TRBV28	TRBJ1-5	.	TRBD1	TGTGCCAGCAGGGGGACAGGGTACCAGCCCCAGCATTTT	CASRGTGYQPQHF
TRBV7-2	TRBJ2-5	.	.	TGTGCCAGCAGCACGACAGTGGCAGAGACCCAGTACTTC	CASSTTVAETQYF
TRBV6-5	TRBJ2-5	.	TRBD2	TGTGCCAGCAGTTATACTAGCGGGGGAGGGGAGACCCAGTACTTC	CASSYTSGGGETQYF
TRBV5-6	TRBJ2-5	once	.	TGTGCCAGCAGCGGGATAGCGGGCCCAGAGGGGGCCCAGTACTTC	CASSGIAGPEGAQYF
TRBV7-3	TRBJ2-3	.	TRBD2	TGTGCCAGCAGCCCGGGGACTAGCGGAAGGACAGATACGCAGTATTTT	CASSPGTSGRTDTQYF
TRBV30	TRBJ1-6	.	.	TGTGCCTGGAAAGGAGGCACTAATTCACCCCTCCACTTT	CAWKGGTNSPLHF
TRBV6-5	TRBJ2-7	.	.	TGTGCCAGCAGCAGGGGCTACGAGCAGTACTTC	CASSRGYEQYF
TRBV7-6	TRBJ1-4	.	TRBD1	TGTGCCAGCAGCCCGAGGACAGGGGAAAAACTGTTTTTT	CASSPRTGEKLFF
TRBV4-1	TRBJ1-2	.	.	TGCGCCAGCAGCCAAGATCCCCCAGGAGGCTACACCTTC	CASSQDPPGGYTF
TRBV28	TRBJ2-7	.	.	TGTGCCAGCCACCAACGGGCCATTTACGAGCAGTACTTC	CASHQRAIYEQYF
TRBV5-1	TRBJ1-6	.	TRBD1	TGCGCCAGCAGCGTACAGGGGGGCAATAATTCACCCCTCCACTTT	CASSVQGGNNSPLHF
TRBV7-9	TRBJ1-6	.	.	TGTGCCAGCAGCCCGACCGAGGTATCTAATTCACCCCTCCACTTT	CASSPTEVSNSPLHF
TRBV11-2	TRBJ2-2	.	.	TGTGCCAGCAGCTTCCTTAGTAACACCGGGGAGCTGTTTTTT	CASSFLSNTGELFF
TRBV5-1	TRBJ2-5	.	TRBD2	TGCGCCAGCAGCTTGGGACTAGCGGGGGGGCCGGTTCGTGAGACCCAGTACTTC	CASSLGLAGGPVRETQYF
TRBV9	TRBJ2-3	once	.	TGTGCCAGCAGCGTAGACAAGAAAACGGCAGATACGCAGTATTTT	CASSVDKKTADTQYF
TRBV11-3	TRBJ2-2	.	TRBD2	TGTGCCAGCAGCATCCAGGGAGCGGGGGACACCGGGGAGCTGTTTTTT	CASSIQGAGDTGELFF
TRBV6-6	TRBJ2-7	.	TRBD2	TGTGCCAGCAGTTACTCGTCGGGGGGGGAAACCTACGAGCAGTACTTC	CASSYSSGGETYEQYF
TRBV27	TRBJ1-6	.	.	TGTGCCAGCAGTTTCGGAGGGACCTATAATTCACCCCTCCACTTT	CASSFGGTYNSPLHF
TRBV7-2	TRBJ2-5	.	TRBD2	TGTGCCAGCAGCTTCTCTAGCGGGGACCAAGAGACCCAGTACTTC	CASSFSSGDQETQYF
TRBV7-8	TRBJ2-5	once	.	TGTGCCAGCAGCTTCCTCAACGAGGGGCCTCAAGAGACCCAGTACTTC	CASSFLNEGPQETQYF
TRBV27	TRBJ2-3	.	TRBD2	TGTGCCAGCAGTTTAGATCTAGCGGGGGCCAGCACAGATACGCAGTATTTT	CASSLDLAGASTDTQYF